A single sample gave rise to the 12 T cell receptor beta chains below, sequenced in a study of T cell responses to AZD1222 COVID-19 vaccine. Assay: immunoSEQ multiplex PCR; the TCRdb copy retains only in-frame clones and omits some. The table lists around 50,000 clones, roughly 85% of them singletons, with around 6.5% in the top ten. This specimen was peripheral blood, taken 28 days after the second AZD1222 dose. The receptor source for this set is an adult who received the AZD1222 COVID-19 vaccine.

The chain employs TRBV29-1 and TRBJ2-2; 7 positions agree with TRBD1. Germline loops: CDR1 SQVTM, CDR2 ANQGSEA. V was pared by 3 bases and J by 4 bases, with 2 bases of the junction left unmatched. CDR3 length: 13 residues. CDR3 in amino acids: CSVDEGATGELFF. In DNA, the CDR3 is TGCAGCGTTGATGAGGGGGCCACCGGGGAGCTGTTTTTT.

This rearrangement joins TRBV9 to TRBJ2-2; D is ambiguous. The ends were cut back, 4 bases at V and 0 bases at J, with 10 bases in the middle. The CDR3 has 15 residues. Germline CDR1 and CDR2: SGDLS and YYNGEE. The CDR3 sequence: CASSLGYTNTGELFF. The DNA for the CDR3 is TGTGCCAGCAGCCTCGGGTATACGAACACCGGGGAGCTGTTTTTT.

The chain employs TRBV18 and TRBJ1-6, with D tentatively TRBD1 (5 bases). Germline loops: CDR1 KGHSH, CDR2 LQKENI. This CDR3 region has 14 residues. The ends were cut back, 3 bases at V and 6 bases at J, with 9 bases in the middle. The CDR3 coding sequence is TGTGCCAGCTCACCCGGGACGGCTAATTCACCCCTCCACTTT. Protein product: CASSPGTANSPLHF.

This chain links TRBV6-2 or TRBV6-3 with TRBJ2-7, with a tentative D call TRBD2 (6 bases). Trimming took off 4 bases at V and 2 bases at J, with 12 bases between the two ends. This CDR3 contains 14 residues. Germline CDR1 MNHEY, CDR2 SVGEGT. CDR3 sequence reads: CASSSGTPTYEQYF. CDR3 nucleotides: TGTGCCAGCAGTTCCGGGACTCCAACCTACGAGCAGTACTTC.

V and J are TRBV5-1 and TRBJ2-2; 7 bases match TRBD1. Germline V gene lookup returns CDR1 SGHRS and CDR2 YFSETQ. The V and J ends lost 4 bases and 3 bases, in that order; junction bases with no gene match: 9. This CDR3 region has 16 residues. The CDR3 nucleotides read TGCGCCAGCAGCCCGGAATTGACAGGGTACACCGGGGAGCTGTTTTTT. Translated, it gives CASSPELTGYTGELFF.

This chain connects TRBV7-2 to TRBJ1-1, with D maybe TRBD1 (5 bases). Germline loops: CDR1 SGHTA, CDR2 FQGNSA. The CDR3 is 14 residues long. Trimming shortened V by 5 bases and J by 0 bases, and 10 bases separated the two germline ends. CDR3 region: CASSAGTMNTEAFF. The CDR3 DNA sequence: TGTGCCAGCAGCGCCGGGACCATGAACACTGAAGCTTTCTTT.

The chain uses TRBV11-2 and TRBJ2-2, with TRBD2 identical over 7 bases. The trim removed 8 bases at V and 4 bases at J, leaving 10 bases unmatched. This CDR3 has 15 amino acids. Germline values: CDR1 SGHAT, CDR2 FQNNGV. CDR3 bases: TGTGCCAGCGGCCGGGGGGAGGGTATCACCGGGGAGCTGTTTTTT. Translating gives CASGRGEGITGELFF.

The chain employs TRBV30 and TRBJ1-1, with D uncertain. The CDR3 covers 14 residues. The V gene's germline CDR1 is GTSNPN and CDR2 SVGIG (reference sequence). V gave up 0 bases and J gave up 3 bases, with 11 bases separating them. The CDR3 coding sequence is TGTGCCTGGAGTGTGGCACCGAGGGACACTGAAGCTTTCTTT. This encodes CAWSVAPRDTEAFF.

The chain recombines TRBV27 with TRBJ1-5; 7 bases map to TRBD1. From germline, CDR1 is MNHEY and CDR2 SMNVEV (reference sequence). The trim removed 2 bases at V and 3 bases at J, leaving 7 bases unmatched. The CDR3 runs to 16 residues. In nucleotides, the CDR3 is TGTGCCAGCAGTTTAACGACAGGGAACAACAATCAGCCCCAGCATTTT. The encoded protein is CASSLTTGNNNQPQHF.

This clone occurred a few times. The CDR3 protein is CASRWTPYSGNTIYF. In DNA, the CDR3 is TGCGCCAGCAGGTGGACGCCTTACTCTGGAAACACCATATATTTT. This chain connects TRBV5-1 to TRBJ1-3; D unclear. Germline assignment: CDR1 SGHRS and CDR2 YFSETQ. Trimming took 5 bases from V and 0 from J, leaving 12 bases between them. The CDR3 length is 15 residues.

The V call is TRBV9, the J call TRBJ1-4; possibly TRBD1 for D (6 bases). Germline CDR1 SGDLS, CDR2 YYNGEE. This CDR3 has 15 residues. V lost 0 bases and J lost 11, with 17 bases in between. CDR3 bases: TGTGCCAGCAGCGTAGATGGGACACCGGGGCGGAAACTGTTTTTT. Translated: CASSVDGTPGRKLFF.

This clone was detected a few times. This sequence joins TRBV19 and TRBJ2-7; no clear D. The CDR3 totals 13 residues. Per the germline V gene, CDR1 is LNHDA and CDR2 is SQIVND (reference sequence). The V end lost 1 base, the J end lost 3 bases, and 7 bases lay between the germline ends. This CDR3 is CASSIVANYEQYF. The CDR3 DNA follows: TGTGCCAGTAGTATAGTGGCGAACTACGAGCAGTACTTC.